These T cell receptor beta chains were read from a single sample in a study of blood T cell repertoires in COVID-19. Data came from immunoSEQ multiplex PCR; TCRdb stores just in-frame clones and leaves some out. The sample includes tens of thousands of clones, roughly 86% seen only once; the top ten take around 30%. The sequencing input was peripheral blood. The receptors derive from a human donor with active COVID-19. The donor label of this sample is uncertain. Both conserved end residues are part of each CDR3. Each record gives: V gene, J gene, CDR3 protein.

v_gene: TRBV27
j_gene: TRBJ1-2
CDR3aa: CASRPAGGTNYGYTF

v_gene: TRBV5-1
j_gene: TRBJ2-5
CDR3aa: CASSAGQPQETQYF

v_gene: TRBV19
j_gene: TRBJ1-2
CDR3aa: CASSIEGRFYGYTF

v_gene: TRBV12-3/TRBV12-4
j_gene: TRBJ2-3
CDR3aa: CASGGTGDTQYF

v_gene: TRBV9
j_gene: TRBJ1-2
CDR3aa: CASSVDSRPNYGYTF

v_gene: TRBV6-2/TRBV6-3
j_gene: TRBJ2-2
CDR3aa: CASSYHAGLAGTNTGELFF

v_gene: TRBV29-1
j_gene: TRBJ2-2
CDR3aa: CSGSRGTNTGELFF

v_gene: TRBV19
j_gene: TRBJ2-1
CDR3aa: CASGNGLGVLDEQFF

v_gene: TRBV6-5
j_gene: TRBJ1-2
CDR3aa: CASSYSGDRPYGYTF

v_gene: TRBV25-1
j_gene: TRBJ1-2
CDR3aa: CASSAQTGLGGYTF